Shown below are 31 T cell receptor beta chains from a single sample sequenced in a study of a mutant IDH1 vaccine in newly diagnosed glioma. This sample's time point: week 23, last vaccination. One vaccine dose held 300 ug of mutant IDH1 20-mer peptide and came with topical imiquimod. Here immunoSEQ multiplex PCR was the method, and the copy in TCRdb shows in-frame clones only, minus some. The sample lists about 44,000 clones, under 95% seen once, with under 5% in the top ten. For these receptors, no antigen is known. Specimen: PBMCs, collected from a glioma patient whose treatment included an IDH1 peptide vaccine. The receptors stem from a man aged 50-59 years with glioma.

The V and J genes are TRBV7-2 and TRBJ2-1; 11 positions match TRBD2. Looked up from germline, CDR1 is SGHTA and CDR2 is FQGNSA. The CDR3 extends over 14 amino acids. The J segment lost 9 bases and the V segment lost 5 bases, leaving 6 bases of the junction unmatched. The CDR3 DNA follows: TGTGCCAGCAGCCGTAGCGGGGGGGTGGGTGAGCAGTTCTTC. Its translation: CASSRSGGVGEQFF.

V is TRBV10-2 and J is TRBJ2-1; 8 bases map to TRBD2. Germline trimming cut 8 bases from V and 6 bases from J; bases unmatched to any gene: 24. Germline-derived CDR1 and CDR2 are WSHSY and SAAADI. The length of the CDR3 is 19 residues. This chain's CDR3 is CASLFPPSAGGRGGNEQFF. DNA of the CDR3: TGCGCCAGCCTTTTCCCCCCTTCGGCGGGAGGACGAGGGGGCAATGAGCAGTTCTTC.

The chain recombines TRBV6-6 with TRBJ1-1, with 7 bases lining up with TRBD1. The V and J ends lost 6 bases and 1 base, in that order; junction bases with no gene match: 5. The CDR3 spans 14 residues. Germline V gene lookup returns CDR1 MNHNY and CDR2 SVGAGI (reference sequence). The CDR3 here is CASRPQGTNTEAFF. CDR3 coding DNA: TGTGCCAGCAGACCACAGGGGACGAACACTGAAGCTTTCTTT.

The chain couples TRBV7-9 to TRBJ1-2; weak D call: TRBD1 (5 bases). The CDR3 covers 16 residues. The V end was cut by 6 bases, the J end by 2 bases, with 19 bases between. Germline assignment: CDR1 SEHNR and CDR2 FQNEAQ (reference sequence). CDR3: CASRSRDGKKNYGYTF. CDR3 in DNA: TGTGCCAGCAGGAGTAGGGACGGTAAGAAGAACTATGGCTACACCTTC.

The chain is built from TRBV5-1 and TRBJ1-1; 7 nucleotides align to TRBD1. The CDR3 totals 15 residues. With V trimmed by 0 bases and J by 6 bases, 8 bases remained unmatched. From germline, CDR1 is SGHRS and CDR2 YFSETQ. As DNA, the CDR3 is TGCGCCAGCAGCTTGGCAGGGGGGGGCTCGGCTGAAGCTTTCTTT. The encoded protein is CASSLAGGGSAEAFF.

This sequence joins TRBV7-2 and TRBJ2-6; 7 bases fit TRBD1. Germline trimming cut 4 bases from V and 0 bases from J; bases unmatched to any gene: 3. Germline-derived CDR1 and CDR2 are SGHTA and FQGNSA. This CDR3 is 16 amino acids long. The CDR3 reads CASSSNRGSGANVLTF. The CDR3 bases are TGTGCCAGCAGCTCCAACAGGGGCTCTGGGGCCAACGTCCTGACTTTC.

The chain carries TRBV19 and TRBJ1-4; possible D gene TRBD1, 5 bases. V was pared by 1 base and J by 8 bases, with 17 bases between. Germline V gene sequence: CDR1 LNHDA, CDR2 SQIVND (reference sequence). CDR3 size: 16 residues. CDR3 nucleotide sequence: TGTGCCAGTAGTATAGGGGACGGCCCTGCGTGGGAAAAACTGTTTTTT. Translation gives CASSIGDGPAWEKLFF.

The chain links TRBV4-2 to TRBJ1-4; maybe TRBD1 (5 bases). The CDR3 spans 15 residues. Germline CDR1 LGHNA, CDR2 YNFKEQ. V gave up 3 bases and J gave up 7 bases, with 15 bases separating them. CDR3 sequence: CASSQAAGGSEKLFF. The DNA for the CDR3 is TGTGCCAGCAGCCAGGCCGCTGGGGGTTCTGAAAAACTGTTTTTT.

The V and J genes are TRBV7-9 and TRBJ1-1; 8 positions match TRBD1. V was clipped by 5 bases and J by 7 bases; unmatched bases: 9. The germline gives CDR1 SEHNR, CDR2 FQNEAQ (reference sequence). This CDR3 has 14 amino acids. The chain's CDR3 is CASSDRDRPLEAFF. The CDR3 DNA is TGTGCCAGCAGCGACCGGGACAGGCCTCTTGAAGCTTTCTTT.

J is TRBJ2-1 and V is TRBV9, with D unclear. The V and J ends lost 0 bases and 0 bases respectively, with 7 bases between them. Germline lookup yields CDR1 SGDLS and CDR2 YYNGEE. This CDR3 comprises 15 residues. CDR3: CASSVVPSSYNEQFF. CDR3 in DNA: TGTGCCAGCAGCGTAGTCCCGAGCTCCTACAATGAGCAGTTCTTC.

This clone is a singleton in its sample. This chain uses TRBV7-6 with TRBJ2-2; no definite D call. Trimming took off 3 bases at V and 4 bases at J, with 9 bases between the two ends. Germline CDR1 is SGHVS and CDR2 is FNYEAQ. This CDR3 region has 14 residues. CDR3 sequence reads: CASSFSRGTGELFF. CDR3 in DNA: TGTGCCAGCAGCTTCTCCCGTGGCACCGGGGAGCTGTTTTTT. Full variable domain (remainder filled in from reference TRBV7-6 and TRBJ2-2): GAGVSQSPRYKVTKRGQDVALRCDPISGHVSLYWYRQALGQGPEFLTYFNYEAQQDKSGLPNDRFSAERPEGSISTLTIQRTEQRDSAMYRCASSFSRGTGELFFGEGSRLTVL.

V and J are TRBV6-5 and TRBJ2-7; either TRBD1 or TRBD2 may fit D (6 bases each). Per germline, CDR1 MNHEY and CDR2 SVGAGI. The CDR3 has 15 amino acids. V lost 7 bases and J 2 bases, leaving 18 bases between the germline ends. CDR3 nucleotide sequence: TGTGCCAGCACCTCAGGAGGGGGGCTAACCTACGAGCAGTACTTC. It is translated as CASTSGGGLTYEQYF.

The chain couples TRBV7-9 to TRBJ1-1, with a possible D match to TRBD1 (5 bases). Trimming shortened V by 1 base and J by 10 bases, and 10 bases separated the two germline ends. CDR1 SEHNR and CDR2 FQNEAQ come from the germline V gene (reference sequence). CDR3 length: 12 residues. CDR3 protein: CASSLGRTGAFF. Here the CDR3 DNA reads TGTGCCAGCAGCTTAGGACGAACAGGAGCTTTCTTT.

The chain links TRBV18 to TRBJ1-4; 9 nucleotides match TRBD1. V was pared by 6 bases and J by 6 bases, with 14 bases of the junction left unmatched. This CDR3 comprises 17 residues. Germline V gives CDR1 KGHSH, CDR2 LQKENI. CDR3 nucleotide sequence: TGTGCCAGCTCCTTCAGTCCCGGGACAGGGAGTCATGAAAAACTGTTTTTT. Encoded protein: CASSFSPGTGSHEKLFF.

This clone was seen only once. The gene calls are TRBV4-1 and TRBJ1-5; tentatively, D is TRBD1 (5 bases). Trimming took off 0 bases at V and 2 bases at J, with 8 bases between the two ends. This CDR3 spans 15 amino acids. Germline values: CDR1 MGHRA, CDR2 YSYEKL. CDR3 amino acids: CASSQDGRGNQPQHF. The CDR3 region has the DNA TGCGCCAGCAGCCAAGATGGCAGGGGCAATCAGCCCCAGCATTTT.

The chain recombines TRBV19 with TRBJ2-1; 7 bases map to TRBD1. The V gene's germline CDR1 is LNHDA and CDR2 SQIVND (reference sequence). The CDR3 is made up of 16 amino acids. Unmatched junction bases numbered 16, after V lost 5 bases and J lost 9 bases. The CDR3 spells CASSSPTGPYLVEQFF. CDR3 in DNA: TGTGCCAGTAGTTCCCCGACAGGGCCCTATTTGGTTGAGCAGTTCTTC.

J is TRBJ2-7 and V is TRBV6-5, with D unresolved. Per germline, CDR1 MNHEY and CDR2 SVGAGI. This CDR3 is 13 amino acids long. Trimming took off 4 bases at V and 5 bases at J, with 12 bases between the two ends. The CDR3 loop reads CASSSQQNNEQYF. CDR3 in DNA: TGTGCCAGCAGTTCTCAACAGAACAACGAGCAGTACTTC.

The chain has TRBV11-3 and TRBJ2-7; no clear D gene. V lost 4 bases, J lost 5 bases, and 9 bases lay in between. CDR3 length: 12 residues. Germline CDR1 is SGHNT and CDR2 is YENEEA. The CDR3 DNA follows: TGTGCCAGCAGCTCTGGGGTGGACGAGCAGTACTTC. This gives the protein CASSSGVDEQYF.

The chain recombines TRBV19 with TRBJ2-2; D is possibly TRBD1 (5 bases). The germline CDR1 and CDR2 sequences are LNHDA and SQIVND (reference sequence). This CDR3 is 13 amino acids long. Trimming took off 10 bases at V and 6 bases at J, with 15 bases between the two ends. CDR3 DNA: TGTGCCACTGAGGTAGGGGCAGCCGGGGAGCTGTTTTTT. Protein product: CATEVGAAGELFF.

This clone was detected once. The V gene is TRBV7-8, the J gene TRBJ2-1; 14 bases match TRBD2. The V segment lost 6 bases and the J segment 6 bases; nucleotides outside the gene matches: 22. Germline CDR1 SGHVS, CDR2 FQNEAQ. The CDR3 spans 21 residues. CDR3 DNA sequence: TGTGCCAGCAGAATAGCAAGCCAGCCGGGACTAGCGGGAGTAGGAGGCAATGAGCAGTTCTTC. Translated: CASRIASQPGLAGVGGNEQFF.

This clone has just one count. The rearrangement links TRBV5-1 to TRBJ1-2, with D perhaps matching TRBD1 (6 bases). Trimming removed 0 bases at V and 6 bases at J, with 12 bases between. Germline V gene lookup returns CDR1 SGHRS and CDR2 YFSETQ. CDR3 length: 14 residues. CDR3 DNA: TGCGCCAGCAGCTTGGTGGTAGGGGGGAATGGCTACACCTTC. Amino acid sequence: CASSLVVGGNGYTF.

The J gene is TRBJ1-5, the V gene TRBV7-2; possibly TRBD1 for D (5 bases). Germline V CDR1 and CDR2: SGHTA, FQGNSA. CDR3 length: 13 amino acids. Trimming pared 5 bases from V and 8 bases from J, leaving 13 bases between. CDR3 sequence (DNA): TGTGCCAGCAGCCCCCGGTTGGGGGAGCCCCAGCATTTT. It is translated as CASSPRLGEPQHF.

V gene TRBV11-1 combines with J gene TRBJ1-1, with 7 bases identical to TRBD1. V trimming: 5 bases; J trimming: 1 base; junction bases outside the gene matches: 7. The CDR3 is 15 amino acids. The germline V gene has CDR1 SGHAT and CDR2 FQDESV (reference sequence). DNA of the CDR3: TGTGCCAGCAGCACAGCAGGGGGTGGGAACACTGAAGCTTTCTTT. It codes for CASSTAGGGNTEAFF. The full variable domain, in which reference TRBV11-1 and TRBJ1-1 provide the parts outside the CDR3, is EAEVAQSPRYKITEKSQAVAFWCDPISGHATLYWYRQILGQGPELLVQFQDESVVDDSQLPKDRFSAERLKGVDSTLKIQPAELGDSAMYLCASSTAGGGNTEAFFGQGTRLTVV.

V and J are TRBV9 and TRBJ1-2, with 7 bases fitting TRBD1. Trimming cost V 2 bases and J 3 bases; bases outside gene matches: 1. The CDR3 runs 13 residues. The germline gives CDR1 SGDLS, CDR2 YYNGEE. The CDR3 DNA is TGTGCCAGCAGCGTTGGGACAGACTATGGCTACACCTTC. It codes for CASSVGTDYGYTF. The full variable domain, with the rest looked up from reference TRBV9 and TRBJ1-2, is DSGVTQTPKHLITATGQRVTLRCSPRSGDLSVYWYQQSLDQGLQFLIQYYNGEERAKGNILERFSAQQFPDLHSELNLSSLELGDSALYFCASSVGTDYGYTFGSGTRLTVV.

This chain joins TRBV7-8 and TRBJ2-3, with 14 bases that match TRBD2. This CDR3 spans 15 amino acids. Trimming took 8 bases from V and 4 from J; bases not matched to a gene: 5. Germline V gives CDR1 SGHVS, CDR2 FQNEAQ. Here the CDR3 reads CASGGLAGVADTQYF. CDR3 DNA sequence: TGTGCCAGCGGGGGACTAGCGGGAGTCGCAGATACGCAGTATTTT.

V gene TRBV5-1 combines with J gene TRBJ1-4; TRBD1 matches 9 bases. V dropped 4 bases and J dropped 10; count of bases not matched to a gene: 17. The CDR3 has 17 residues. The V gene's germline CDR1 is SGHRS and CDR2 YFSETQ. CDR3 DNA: TGCGCCAGCAGCCCGCTGGGTCTGGGACAGGGCTCGGGAAAACTGTTTTTT. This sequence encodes CASSPLGLGQGSGKLFF.

CDR3 loop: CASSPGTATNEKLFF. In DNA, the CDR3 is TGTGCCAGCAGCCCTGGGACAGCAACTAATGAAAAACTGTTTTTT. The rearrangement joins TRBV5-6 to TRBJ1-4, with TRBD1 identical over 7 bases. The CDR3 is 15 amino acids. Germline V lookup: CDR1 SGHDT, CDR2 YYEEEE. With V trimmed by 4 bases and J by 0 bases, 3 bases remained unmatched.

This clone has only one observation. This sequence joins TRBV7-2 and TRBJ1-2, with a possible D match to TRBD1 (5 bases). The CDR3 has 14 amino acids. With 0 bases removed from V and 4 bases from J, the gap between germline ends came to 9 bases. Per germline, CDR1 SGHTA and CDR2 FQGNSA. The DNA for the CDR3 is TGTGCCAGCAGCTTAGCCGCTGGGGCCTATGGCTACACCTTC. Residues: CASSLAAGAYGYTF.

The CDR3 nucleotides read TGCAGCGTTGGGGGGGGGCCCACAGATACGCAGTATTTT. The encoded protein is CSVGGGPTDTQYF. The chain uses TRBV29-1 and TRBJ2-3; D possibly corresponds to TRBD2 (7 bases). With 4 bases removed from V and 2 bases from J, the gap between germline ends came to 10 bases. The CDR3 extends over 13 amino acids. Germline-derived CDR1 and CDR2 are SQVTM and ANQGSEA.

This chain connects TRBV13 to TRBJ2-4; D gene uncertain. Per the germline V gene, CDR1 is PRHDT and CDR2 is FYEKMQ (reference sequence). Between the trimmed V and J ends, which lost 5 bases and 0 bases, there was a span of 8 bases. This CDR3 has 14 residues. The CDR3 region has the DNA TGTGCCAGCAGCCGCGCTATAGCCAAAAACATTCAGTACTTC. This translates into CASSRAIAKNIQYF.

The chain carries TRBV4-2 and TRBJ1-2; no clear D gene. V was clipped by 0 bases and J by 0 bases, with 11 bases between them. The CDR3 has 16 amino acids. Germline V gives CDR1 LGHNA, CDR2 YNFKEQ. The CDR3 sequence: CASSQELSGANYGYTF. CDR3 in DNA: TGTGCCAGCAGCCAAGAGTTGTCAGGAGCTAACTATGGCTACACCTTC.